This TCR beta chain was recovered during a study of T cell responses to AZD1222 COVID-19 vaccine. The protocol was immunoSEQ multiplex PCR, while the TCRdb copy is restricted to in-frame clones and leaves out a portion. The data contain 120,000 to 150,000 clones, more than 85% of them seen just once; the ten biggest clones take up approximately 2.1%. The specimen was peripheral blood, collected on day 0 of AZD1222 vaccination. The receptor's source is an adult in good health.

CDR3 residues: CASSYGQVDGYTF. CDR3 DNA: TGTGCCAGCAGTTACGGACAGGTCGACGGCTACACCTTC. The V gene is TRBV12-3 or TRBV12-4, the J gene TRBJ1-2, with 7 positions matching TRBD1. CDR3 length: 13 amino acids. V lost 4 bases to trimming and J lost 8 bases; unmatched junction nucleotides: 7.